This TCR beta chain was sequenced in a study of long-term antiretroviral therapy in people with HIV. Looked up from germline, CDR1 is SGHNT and CDR2 is YYREEE (reference sequence). V was cut by 7 bases and J by 4 bases, with 17 bases left in between. There are 14 residues in the CDR3. Researchers secured at least one pre-ART and at least two post-ART PBMC samples from each donor. Runs used v3.0 of the immunoSEQ assay and were done at survey level. Generated by immunoSEQ multiplex PCR, the TCRdb table keeps only in-frame clones and is missing some. Of 20,000 to 25,000 clones in the sample, 70% to 85% are singletons; the top ten hold roughly 10%. Findings of the study overall: Clones that had undergone expansion before ART prevailed in the repertoire throughout all time points.

A note on this clone: Its target is not known.

The rearrangement uses TRBV5-4 and TRBJ1-2; the D is unclear. This TCR derives from a woman in her forties with HIV. Material: unsorted PBMCs, obtained 4.1 years after starting antiretroviral therapy. CDR3: CASVQPGKTYGYTF. CDR3 sequence (DNA): TGTGCCAGCGTTCAACCAGGAAAGACCTATGGCTACACCTTC.